This is a list of T cell receptor beta chains from one sample in a study of shared clonotypes between healthy human individuals. Sequencing used immunoSEQ multiplex PCR; TCRdb keeps in-frame clones, though not all of them. The sample has 600,000 to 800,000 clones; approximately 77% are singletons. Sequenced input: memory CD4+ T cells sorted from blood. Receptors originate from a woman between 25 and 40 years old in good health. The CDR3 runs from the conserved cysteine through the conserved F or W. A D gene is named only where the DNA matches it firmly. The size field is filled for only some rows; it gives once, few, many or a size class.

CDR3 DNA	CDR3 protein	clone size	D gene	V gene	J gene
TGTGCCAGCAGTCCCTCAGAGTCACTAGCGGTCTACAATGAGCAGTTCTTC	CASSPSESLAVYNEQFF	once	TRBD2	TRBV28	TRBJ2-1
TGTGCCAGCAGGCGGGGGGTTTTGGCAGATACGCAGTATTTT	CASRRGVLADTQYF	-	TRBD2	TRBV11-2	TRBJ2-3
TGTGCCAACCACGAGCAGTACTTC	CANHEQYF	-	-	TRBV6-1	TRBJ2-7
TGTGCCAGCAGTGATGACACAGACACTGAAGCTTTCTTT	CASSDDTDTEAFF	few	-	TRBV2	TRBJ1-1
TGTGCCAGCAGCCAAAAGACTAGCAAAAACACCGGGGAGCTGTTTTTT	CASSQKTSKNTGELFF	-	TRBD2	TRBV7-6	TRBJ2-2
TGTGCCAGCAGTTTGGACACAAACACTGAAGCTTTCTTT	CASSLDTNTEAFF	-	-	TRBV25-1	TRBJ1-1
TGTGCCAGCAGCCAGGACTCACGTCGGGAACAGTTCTTC	CASSQDSRREQFF	once	-	TRBV14	TRBJ2-1
TGTGCCAGCAGCTCACCACCGGGACAGGGGTACGAGCAGTACTTC	CASSSPPGQGYEQYF	-	TRBD1	TRBV5-4	TRBJ2-7
TGTGCCAGCAGGGGACTGACGCGGGAGCAGTACTTC	CASRGLTREQYF	-	-	TRBV6-5	TRBJ2-7
TGTGCCAGCAGTCTCTCCGGGCCCCTATACGAGCAGTACTTC	CASSLSGPLYEQYF	-	-	TRBV28	TRBJ2-7
TGTGCCAGCAGCTTGCTGGGGTTTTCCTACGAGCAGTACTTC	CASSLLGFSYEQYF	once	-	TRBV11-2	TRBJ2-7
TGTGCCAGCAGTGAACCTACTAGCGGGAGCGGTGAGCAGTTCTTC	CASSEPTSGSGEQFF	-	TRBD2	TRBV2	TRBJ2-1
TGTGCCAGCAGTTACGAGGCTAGATCCTACGAGCAGTACTTC	CASSYEARSYEQYF	-	-	TRBV6-6	TRBJ2-7
TGTGCCAGTAGTATAACGGCCTCTGGGGCCAACGTCCTGACTTTC	CASSITASGANVLTF	few	-	TRBV19	TRBJ2-6
TGTGCCAGCAGCTCTTCCCCTCGCGGGAGTTCCTACGAGCAGTACTTC	CASSSSPRGSSYEQYF	once	TRBD2	TRBV7-9	TRBJ2-7
TGTGCCAGCAGGGATAGGGTTGGTGAAAAACTGTTTTTT	CASRDRVGEKLFF	-	-	TRBV28	TRBJ1-4
TGTGCCTGGAGCCGCGCAGGGGAGGGGATGGAGCAGTACTTC	CAWSRAGEGMEQYF	-	-	TRBV30	TRBJ2-7
TGTGCCAGCAGCTTAAACCCAGGGCCAAACACTGAAGCTTTCTTT	CASSLNPGPNTEAFF	-	-	TRBV7-3	TRBJ1-1
TGTGCCAGCAGCTTAGACCCCGGAGCGGGTGAGCAGTTCTTC	CASSLDPGAGEQFF	few	-	TRBV7-7	TRBJ2-1
TGTGCCAGCAGTTTATTGCAGGCGGGGGATACTGAAGCTTTCTTT	CASSLLQAGDTEAFF	-	-	TRBV28	TRBJ1-1
TGTGCCAGCAAAGAGGTAGAACGGTTTGAAGCTTTCTTT	CASKEVERFEAFF	few	-	TRBV28	TRBJ1-1
TGTGCCAGCAGTGAGGCCAGGTTGGGGGCCAACGTCCTGACTTTC	CASSEARLGANVLTF	-	-	TRBV2	TRBJ2-6
TGTGCCTGGAGTGTAATCCTAGCGGGAGGGTTAAATGAGCAGTTCTTC	CAWSVILAGGLNEQFF	-	TRBD2	TRBV30	TRBJ2-1
TGTGCCAGCAGCAAACCGAGGGGAATCTCTGGGGCCAACGTCCTGACTTTC	CASSKPRGISGANVLTF	-	-	TRBV21-1	TRBJ2-6
TGTGCCAGCAGCTTAGGTGGGGGTACAGGGGGTAAAGGCTACGAGCAGTACTTC	CASSLGGGTGGKGYEQYF	many	TRBD1	TRBV7-9	TRBJ2-7
TGCGCCAGCAGCCTCCGGACCGACGCCAACACTGAAGCTTTCTTT	CASSLRTDANTEAFF	-	-	TRBV5-1	TRBJ1-1
TGTGCCAGCAGTTCGGGGAGCTCCTACAATGAGCAGTTCTTC	CASSSGSSYNEQFF	-	-	TRBV28	TRBJ2-1
TGTGCCAGCAGTAGCCGGGACAGGGGGATATACGAGCAGTACTTC	CASSSRDRGIYEQYF	-	TRBD1	TRBV6-6	TRBJ2-7
TGTGCCAGCTCCAATCCGGGGGGTCCAGAGACCCAGTACTTC	CASSNPGGPETQYF	-	TRBD2	TRBV7-6	TRBJ2-5
TGTGCCAGCAGCGCGGTCACCAGTAGTGAGCAGTTCTTC	CASSAVTSSEQFF	-	-	TRBV9	TRBJ2-1
TGTGCCAGTAGTATGTGGGGCGCCGGTCAGCCCCAGCATTTT	CASSMWGAGQPQHF	-	-	TRBV19	TRBJ1-5
TGCGCCAGCAGCCAAAGGGGGGCAGATCAGCCCCAGCATTTT	CASSQRGADQPQHF	-	-	TRBV4-1	TRBJ1-5
TGTGCCACCGTCCACGCGACCTACGAGCAGTACTTC	CATVHATYEQYF	-	-	TRBV28	TRBJ2-7
TGTGTCAGAAGCCCCCCATCTAGCGGGATCAACGAGCAGTACTTC	CVRSPPSSGINEQYF	-	-	TRBV7-5	TRBJ2-7
TGTGCCAGCAGCGTATCGGGGGGTTACTCCTACGAGCAGTACTTC	CASSVSGGYSYEQYF	-	TRBD2	TRBV9	TRBJ2-7
TGTGCCACCAGCAGAGACCTCACACAGGGTGCCGGGGCCAACGTCCTGACTTTC	CATSRDLTQGAGANVLTF	few	-	TRBV15	TRBJ2-6
TGTGCCAGTCGGACTCCCACCGGGGAGCTGTTTTTT	CASRTPTGELFF	-	-	TRBV2	TRBJ2-2
TGTGCCAGCCACAACGCGCCAGAGACGGGGATGAACACTGAAGCTTTCTTT	CASHNAPETGMNTEAFF	few	-	TRBV28	TRBJ1-1
TGTGCCAGCAGTGACGGCCTTCTCGAACAGGGGTTCGCAGAGACAGATACGCAGTATTTT	CASSDGLLEQGFAETDTQYF	-	TRBD1	TRBV28	TRBJ2-3
TGTGCCAGCAGTTACTCGAGGGCTAGCGGTGAGCAGTTCTTC	CASSYSRASGEQFF	-	TRBD2	TRBV6-5	TRBJ2-1
TGTGCCAGCAGGCCGGGACTAGCGGGAGGTGGCTCCTACGAGCAGTACTTC	CASRPGLAGGGSYEQYF	-	TRBD2	TRBV2	TRBJ2-7
TGTGCCAGCAGCTGGGGAGGACAGGGGGACGAGCAGTACTTC	CASSWGGQGDEQYF	once	TRBD1	TRBV11-3	TRBJ2-7
TGTGCCAGCAGCTCAAAGACTAGCGGGGGTCTCGAGCAGTACTTC	CASSSKTSGGLEQYF	-	TRBD2	TRBV7-2	TRBJ2-7
TGTGCCTGGAGGGCGGATAGTCGGGAGACCCAGTACTTC	CAWRADSRETQYF	-	-	TRBV30	TRBJ2-5
TGTGCCAGCAGCCTGGGACAGCCAGGCTCCTACGAGCAGTACTTC	CASSLGQPGSYEQYF	-	TRBD1	TRBV6-5	TRBJ2-7
TGTGCCAGCAGTGAGTACAGGGGAGCTAACTATGGCTACACCTTC	CASSEYRGANYGYTF	-	TRBD1	TRBV2	TRBJ1-2
TGTGCCAGCGGAGGCCCGAACACTGAAGCTTTCTTT	CASGGPNTEAFF	-	-	TRBV6-5	TRBJ1-1
TGTGCCAGCCACAGTTTGTCCGGCAAGAGGGGCTACACCTTC	CASHSLSGKRGYTF	-	-	TRBV27	TRBJ1-2
TGTGCCAGTAGTCCCCTTATAGCGGGAAGGGGGACCGGGGAGCTGTTTTTT	CASSPLIAGRGTGELFF	-	TRBD2	TRBV19	TRBJ2-2
TGCGCCAGCCAAGGGACTAGCGGGGCCACCTACGAGCAGTACTTC	CASQGTSGATYEQYF	-	TRBD2	TRBV10-2	TRBJ2-7
TGCAGCGTGGTACAGGCCACGCAGTATTTT	CSVVQATQYF	-	-	TRBV29-1	TRBJ2-3
TGTGCCAGTCGGGGCGGAGTCGGGCTGACCTACGAGCAGTACTTC	CASRGGVGLTYEQYF	-	-	TRBV18	TRBJ2-7
TGTGCCAGCAGCTTAGTAGTGGGGGACTACAATGAGCAGTTCTTC	CASSLVVGDYNEQFF	-	-	TRBV11-2	TRBJ2-1
TGTGCCAGCAGCTCAACAGGGGGCGGCTATGGCTACACCTTC	CASSSTGGGYGYTF	-	TRBD1	TRBV7-9	TRBJ1-2
TGCGCCAGCAGCGTAGGGGGACAGGGAATTTCGGAGACCCAGTACTTC	CASSVGGQGISETQYF	-	TRBD1	TRBV5-1	TRBJ2-5